The 7 T cell receptor beta chains below were found in one sample sequenced in a study of cytomegalovirus exposure and HLA in healthy donors. Primers for the PCR totalled 60 Vbeta and 13 Jbeta. Clones were sequenced by immunoSEQ multiplex PCR, and TCRdb holds only the in-frame ones, with some missing. The top ten hold about 2.7% of the sample, which has 95,000 to 150,000 clones, roughly 82% seen once. The specimen was PBMCs. These receptors all come from a woman in her thirties or forties in good health and CMV-seropositive.

The chain is built from TRBV11-2 and TRBJ2-5; 7 positions agree with TRBD1. This CDR3 has 15 residues. Trimming cost V 5 bases and J 0 bases; bases outside gene matches: 6. The germline V gene has CDR1 SGHAT and CDR2 FQNNGV. The CDR3 DNA follows: TGTGCCAGCAGCCCTGGAGACAGGGACCAAGAGACCCAGTACTTC. Protein product: CASSPGDRDQETQYF.

This clone was picked up one time. This chain links TRBV29-1 with TRBJ1-5, with 7 bases fitting TRBD1. CDR1 and CDR2 (germline): SQVTM, ANQGSEA. Trimming removed 6 bases from V and 3 bases from J; junction bases left unmatched: 5. The CDR3 consists of 13 residues. The CDR3 coding sequence is TGCAGCGTCCGACAGGGTCCCAATCAGCCCCAGCATTTT. Translated: CSVRQGPNQPQHF.

The genes are TRBV10-1 and TRBJ2-1; the D gene is possibly TRBD1 (7 bases). The V end was cut by 0 bases, the J end by 9 bases, with 15 bases between. This CDR3 contains 15 residues. Germline CDR1 reads WNHNN; CDR2 reads SYGVQD (reference sequence). The CDR3 DNA is TGCGCCAGCAGTGAGTCAGGGGGGACAGCAGGTGAGCAGTTCTTC. Its protein is CASSESGGTAGEQFF.

This clone was seen a few times. The chain joins TRBV9 to TRBJ2-7; D possibly corresponds to TRBD1 (6 bases). The CDR3 contains 16 residues. The V gene's germline CDR1 is SGDLS and CDR2 YYNGEE. Trimming removed 1 base from V and 2 bases from J, with 16 bases in between. In DNA form, the CDR3 reads TGTGCCAGCAGCGTAACGGACAGTCACGGACCCTACGAGCAGTACTTC. This gives the protein CASSVTDSHGPYEQYF.

This clone showed up just once. V is TRBV2 and J is TRBJ1-5; 7 bases are a match to TRBD1. This CDR3 spans 15 amino acids. V was pared by 6 bases and J by 4 bases, with 9 bases of the junction left unmatched. Germline CDR1 reads SNHLY; CDR2 reads FYNNEI. The CDR3 is CASRIESGGNQPQHF. The CDR3 region has the DNA TGTGCCAGCAGGATCGAATCAGGGGGAAATCAGCCCCAGCATTTT.

The chain combines TRBV11-2 with TRBJ2-5; the D gene is possibly TRBD1 (6 bases). The germline CDR1 and CDR2 sequences are SGHAT and FQNNGV. CDR3 length equals 15 residues. Trimming removed 5 bases from V and 9 bases from J, with 22 bases in between. CDR3 loop: CASSLGAGDVSPQYF. DNA of the CDR3: TGTGCCAGCAGCCTAGGGGCAGGGGACGTGAGTCCCCAGTACTTC. Combining the CDR3 with reference TRBV11-2 and TRBJ2-5 gives the whole variable domain EAGVAQSPRYKIIEKRQSVAFWCNPISGHATLYWYQQILGQGPKLLIQFQNNGVVDDSQLPKDRFSAERLKGVDSTLKIQPAKLEDSAVYLCASSLGAGDVSPQYFGPGTRLLVL.

The genes are TRBV2 and TRBJ1-5, with TRBD1 identical over 8 bases. Per the germline V gene, CDR1 is SNHLY and CDR2 is FYNNEI. V lost 3 bases and J lost 5; bases outside the gene matches: 3. This CDR3 contains 14 residues. In DNA, the CDR3 is TGTGCCAGCAGTGACGCAGGGGGCGATCAGCCCCAGCATTTT. This translates into CASSDAGGDQPQHF.